This T cell receptor beta chain was recovered during a study of T-cell reconstitution after alpha-beta-depleted transplantation in children. Overall study results and limits: T cells produced anew were the main source of T-cell counts and diversity one year after transplant.

Germline lookup yields CDR1 LGHNA and CDR2 YSLEER. This CDR3 has 16 amino acids. For this clonotype: The antigen remains unidentified. The junction departs from the called germline gene at one end, perhaps through a read error.

Researchers prepared the TCRbeta library using unique molecular identifiers, the study reports. MiXCR, run by TCRdb on the PCR reads, gives a single entry per CDR3 protein. The sample shows about 250,000 distinct CDR3 sequences, under 30% of them seen only once. The V call is TRBV4-3, the J call TRBJ2-3; 12 bases agree with TRBD2. Sequences were derived from PBMCs, mostly from graft donor cells, sampled 360 days after TCRalphabeta/CD19-depleted stem cell transplant. This receptor was identified in a female patient aged 2 to 10 who had a stem cell transplant for congenital amegakaryocytic thrombocytopenia, so the T cells may come from the graft donor. The DNA for the CDR3 is TGCGACAGCAGCCAAAAGCTAGCGGGAGGGGTAGATACGCAGTATTTT. It specifies CDSSQKLAGGVDTQYF.